A single sample gave rise to the 7 T cell receptor beta chains below, sequenced in a study of cytomegalovirus exposure and HLA in healthy donors. Sequencing was performed with immunoSEQ multiplex PCR; in TCRdb, only in-frame clones are kept and a portion is missing. This table has 71,000 or so clones, approximately 95% appearing once. Sequenced material: PBMCs. These receptors came from a woman in her late teens or twenties in good health and CMV-seropositive.

The rearrangement uses TRBV6-1 and TRBJ2-7; 7 bases match TRBD1. The V gene's germline CDR1 is MNHNS and CDR2 SASEGT. The CDR3 is 13 amino acids. V was pared by 8 bases and J by 2 bases, with 6 bases of the junction left unmatched. The DNA of the CDR3 is TGTGCCAGCTCTCAGACAGGGCCCTACGAGCAGTACTTC. It is translated as CASSQTGPYEQYF.

The chain couples TRBV7-8 to TRBJ2-2, with a possible D match to TRBD1 (6 bases). Per germline, CDR1 SGHVS and CDR2 FQNEAQ. The CDR3 covers 14 residues. Trimming stripped 8 bases from V and 5 bases from J, with 15 bases between. The CDR3 DNA follows: TGTGCCAGCCCCGGACAGTTGAGGACCGGGGAGCTGTTTTTT. It is translated as CASPGQLRTGELFF.

The chain combines TRBV28 with TRBJ2-5, with TRBD1 as a possible D gene (5 bases). The germline V and J ends were trimmed by 4 bases and 5 bases, with 17 bases remaining between them. Looked up from germline, CDR1 is MDHEN and CDR2 is SYDVKM. This CDR3 has 15 amino acids. CDR3: CASSSRLGEGETQYF. CDR3 DNA: TGTGCCAGCAGTTCCCGGTTAGGGGAAGGGGAGACCCAGTACTTC.

The gene calls are TRBV7-9 and TRBJ2-7; 8 bases fit TRBD2. Germline trimming cut 5 bases from V and 0 bases from J; bases unmatched to any gene: 6. Germline CDR1 reads SEHNR; CDR2 reads FQNEAQ (reference sequence). The CDR3 spans 15 residues. CDR3 in DNA: TGTGCCAGCAGCCTGTCCCTAGCGGGCTCCTACGAGCAGTACTTC. Protein product: CASSLSLAGSYEQYF.

This clone was counted a few times. The V and J genes are TRBV2 and TRBJ1-2, with a weak D call TRBD1 (6 bases). Germline-derived CDR1 and CDR2 are SNHLY and FYNNEI. V was cut by 2 bases and J by 8 bases, with 18 bases left in between. There are 15 residues in the CDR3. This chain's CDR3 is CASSELTGFVSGYTF. CDR3 DNA sequence: TGTGCCAGCAGTGAATTAACAGGGTTTGTCTCGGGCTACACCTTC.

V usage is TRBV15 and J usage is TRBJ2-5; tentative D call: TRBD1 (6 bases). This CDR3 is 15 amino acids long. V was shortened by 3 bases and J by 4 bases, with 15 bases between the two germline ends. Germline V gene lookup returns CDR1 LNHNV and CDR2 YYDKDF (reference sequence). Written as DNA, the CDR3 is TGTGCCACCAGCAGGGACAGTCGAGAGAGAGAGACCCAGTACTTC. Translation: CATSRDSRERETQYF.

V usage is TRBV29-1 and J usage is TRBJ2-1; possibly TRBD1 for D (6 bases). Germline V lookup: CDR1 SQVTM, CDR2 ANQGSEA. V was clipped by 6 bases and J by 7 bases, with 7 bases between them. This CDR3 comprises 10 residues. CDR3: CSVTGNEQFF. Here the CDR3 DNA reads TGCAGCGTAACAGGGAATGAGCAGTTCTTC.